This T cell receptor (beta chain) was sequenced in a study of cytomegalovirus exposure and HLA in healthy donors. Germline-derived CDR1 and CDR2 are LNHDA and SQIVND (reference sequence). CDR3 size: 15 residues. V dropped 2 bases and J dropped 6 bases, with 16 bases sitting between them. This PCR relied on a set of 60 Vbeta primers and 13 Jbeta primers. Repertoires were generated with immunoSEQ multiplex PCR, while TCRdb's copy carries only in-frame clones and drops some. The sample lists 130,000 to 150,000 clones; approximately 80% were seen once. The chain combines TRBV19 with TRBJ1-2; possible D gene TRBD1, 5 bases. The sequenced sample consisted of PBMCs. The source of this sequence is a male donor in good health and CMV-seronegative. The CDR3 region has the DNA TGTGCCAGTAGTATATATCTGGAGGGGAGGAATGGCTACACCTTC. Its protein product is CASSIYLEGRNGYTF.